A single sample gave rise to the 18 T cell receptor beta chains below, sequenced in a study of blood T cell repertoires in COVID-19. The protocol was immunoSEQ multiplex PCR, while the TCRdb copy is restricted to in-frame clones and leaves out a portion. Of about 180,000 clones in the sample, about 88% were seen once. The sequencing sample was made of peripheral blood. These receptors came from a young woman with active or convalescent COVID-19.

V gene TRBV19 combines with J gene TRBJ2-1; the match to TRBD2 covers 7 bases. The CDR3 runs to 17 residues. V gave up 4 bases and J gave up 7 bases; unmatched junction bases: 16. The germline V gene has CDR1 LNHDA and CDR2 SQIVND (reference sequence). The CDR3 protein is CASSRVVAGSQGNEQFF. Here the CDR3 DNA reads TGTGCCAGTAGTAGGGTCGTAGCGGGCTCCCAGGGAAATGAGCAGTTCTTC. Complete variable domain (other parts from reference TRBV19 and TRBJ2-1): DGGITQSPKYLFRKEGQNVTLSCEQNLNHDAMYWYRQDPGQGLRLIYYSQIVNDFQKGDIAEGYSVSREKKESFPLTVTSAQKNPTAFYLCASSRVVAGSQGNEQFFGPGTRLTVL.

This clone was counted a single time. The chain recombines TRBV5-1 with TRBJ1-2, with no clear D. This CDR3 has 14 residues. Germline V gene data show CDR1 as SGHRS and CDR2 as YFSETQ. Trimming took 1 base from V and 2 from J, leaving 9 bases between them. The DNA for the CDR3 is TGCGCCAGCAGCTTGTTTGCGGCAAACTATGGCTACACCTTC. It encodes CASSLFAANYGYTF.

The gene calls are TRBV24-1 and TRBJ2-1; D is possibly TRBD2 (7 bases). The V gene's germline CDR1 is KGHDR and CDR2 SFDVKD. Trimming removed 1 base at V and 7 bases at J, with 16 bases between. This CDR3 contains 16 residues. The CDR3 here is CATSDLGGALRNEQFF. The CDR3 DNA reads TGTGCCACCAGTGATTTAGGGGGGGCTCTCAGGAATGAGCAGTTCTTC.

Regarding this clone: This same CDR3 is encoded by further DNA sequences in the sample. This sequence joins TRBV11-2 and TRBJ1-2, with 7 bases that match TRBD1. V was pared by 5 bases and J by 3 bases, with 3 bases of the junction left unmatched. Germline assignment: CDR1 SGHAT and CDR2 FQNNGV. This CDR3 comprises 13 residues. The CDR3 DNA is TGTGCCAGCAGCCGGGACAGTTACTATGGCTACACCTTC. It encodes CASSRDSYYGYTF.

The J gene is TRBJ1-2, the V gene TRBV3-1 (or the pseudogene TRBV3-2); 8 positions agree with TRBD1. This CDR3 spans 14 amino acids. After removal of 3 bases from V and 5 bases from J, the junction contained 5 bases not matched to a gene. Germline CDR1 reads LGHDT; CDR2 reads YNNKEL (reference sequence). In DNA, the CDR3 is TGTGCCAGCAGCCAGTTCAGGGGGCTTTATGGCTACACCTTC. It codes for CASSQFRGLYGYTF.

The count of this clone is one. The chain has TRBV9 and TRBJ2-3, with D hard to call. The germline V gene encodes CDR1 SGDLS and CDR2 YYNGEE. The germline V and J ends were trimmed by 2 bases and 3 bases, with 10 bases remaining between them. The CDR3 has 14 residues. CDR3 sequence (DNA): TGTGCCAGCAGCGTCAGTCTCGGGACAGATACGCAGTATTTT. Amino acids: CASSVSLGTDTQYF.

The CDR3 protein is CASSFSGGPSTDTQYF. DNA of the CDR3: TGTGCCAGCAGCTTCAGCGGGGGCCCAAGCACAGATACGCAGTATTTT. The rearrangement links TRBV9 to TRBJ2-3; 8 bases line up with TRBD2. This CDR3 comprises 16 residues. Germline-derived CDR1 and CDR2 are SGDLS and YYNGEE. J lost 0 bases, V lost 4 bases, and 7 bases had no gene match.

This chain's CDR3 is CASSYDREDGYTF. The CDR3 DNA reads as TGTGCCAGCAGTTACGACAGGGAGGATGGCTACACCTTC. V and J are TRBV12-3 or TRBV12-4 and TRBJ1-2; 7 nucleotides match TRBD1. There are 13 residues in the CDR3. The trim removed 4 bases at V and 6 bases at J, leaving 5 bases unmatched.

The CDR3 here is CASSLSGGPYGYTF. The CDR3 bases are TGTGCCAGCAGTTTATCCGGGGGACCTTATGGCTACACCTTC. V is TRBV28 and J is TRBJ1-2; D might be TRBD1 (5 bases). This CDR3 is 14 amino acids long. The germline V gene encodes CDR1 MDHEN and CDR2 SYDVKM. V was trimmed by 1 base and J by 5 bases, leaving 11 bases between them.

The rearrangement uses TRBV3-1 (or the pseudogene TRBV3-2) and TRBJ2-3; a possible D gene is TRBD2 (5 bases). CDR3 length: 13 residues. CDR1 and CDR2 (germline): LGHDT, YNNKEL (reference sequence). The V end lost 2 bases, the J end lost 3 bases, and 6 bases lay between the germline ends. The CDR3 protein is CASSQRGTDTQYF. The CDR3 DNA follows: TGTGCCAGCAGCCAAAGAGGGACAGATACGCAGTATTTT.

This rearrangement joins TRBV7-2 to TRBJ1-1, with D maybe TRBD1 (6 bases). V was cut by 1 base and J by 4 bases, with 13 bases left in between. Germline values: CDR1 SGHTA, CDR2 FQGNSA. The CDR3 length is 15 residues. The CDR3 reads CASSLGQVGGTEAFF. The CDR3 coding sequence is TGTGCCAGCAGCTTAGGACAGGTTGGGGGCACTGAAGCTTTCTTT.

This rearrangement joins TRBV30 to TRBJ1-6; D gene uncertain. The germline gives CDR1 GTSNPN, CDR2 SVGIG (reference sequence). V was cut by 5 bases and J by 0 bases, with 14 bases left in between. This CDR3 is 16 amino acids long. In DNA form, the CDR3 reads TGTGCCTGGGGGCGGGAGCTGAGCTCCTATAATTCACCCCTCCACTTT. Translated: CAWGRELSSYNSPLHF.

The chain is built from TRBV28 and TRBJ2-7, with TRBD1 identical over 8 bases. The V and J ends lost 2 bases and 5 bases, in that order; junction bases with no gene match: 8. This CDR3 contains 15 residues. Germline-derived CDR1 and CDR2 are MDHEN and SYDVKM. This chain's CDR3 is CASSLGPDRDHEQYF. The CDR3 nucleotides read TGTGCCAGCAGTTTAGGCCCGGACAGGGACCACGAGCAGTACTTC.

The CDR3 region is CASSQDTGNNQPQHF. The CDR3 nucleotides are TGTGCCAGCAGTCAAGACACCGGGAACAATCAGCCCCAGCATTTT. This chain connects TRBV2 to TRBJ1-5; D remains unclear. This CDR3 has 15 residues. Per germline, CDR1 SNHLY and CDR2 FYNNEI. V was shortened by 5 bases and J by 3 bases, with 14 bases between the two germline ends.

This clone occurred once. The rearrangement links TRBV5-4 to TRBJ2-7; D perhaps matches TRBD2 (6 bases). Germline CDR1 reads SGHNT; CDR2 reads YYREEE (reference sequence). CDR3 length: 14 residues. V lost 0 bases, J lost 3 bases, and 10 bases lay in between. The CDR3 DNA reads as TGTGCCAGCAGCTTGGAAGCGGAGGGCTACGAGCAGTACTTC. Protein sequence: CASSLEAEGYEQYF.

Only one count was recorded for this clone. The chain uses TRBV24-1 and TRBJ1-5; D not certain. CDR3 length: 12 amino acids. Trimming took off 5 bases at V and 2 bases at J, with 3 bases between the two ends. Germline CDR1 reads KGHDR; CDR2 reads SFDVKD. The CDR3 bases are TGTGCCACCAGTGCAGGCAATCAGCCCCAGCATTTT. Translation gives CATSAGNQPQHF.

This chain connects TRBV11-2 to TRBJ1-2; 8 bases line up with TRBD1. CDR3 length: 16 residues. The ends lost 5 bases at V and 3 bases at J; junction bases unmatched: 11. CDR1 is SGHAT and CDR2 is FQNNGV in the germline V gene. The CDR3 is CASSLVGQGKDYGYTF. In DNA form, the CDR3 reads TGTGCCAGCAGCCTAGTCGGACAGGGCAAGGACTATGGCTACACCTTC. The full variable domain, in which reference TRBV11-2 and TRBJ1-2 provide the parts outside the CDR3, is EAGVAQSPRYKIIEKRQSVAFWCNPISGHATLYWYQQILGQGPKLLIQFQNNGVVDDSQLPKDRFSAERLKGVDSTLKIQPAKLEDSAVYLCASSLVGQGKDYGYTFGSGTRLTVV.

The chain couples TRBV5-4 to TRBJ2-3; TRBD2 matches 7 bases. The length of the CDR3 is 15 residues. V shed 3 bases, J shed 0 bases, and the junction held 4 bases outside the gene matches. Germline V CDR1 and CDR2: SGHNT, YYREEE (reference sequence). The CDR3, as DNA: TGTGCCAGCAGCTCGAGCGGGGCTAGCACAGATACGCAGTATTTT. Translation gives CASSSSGASTDTQYF.